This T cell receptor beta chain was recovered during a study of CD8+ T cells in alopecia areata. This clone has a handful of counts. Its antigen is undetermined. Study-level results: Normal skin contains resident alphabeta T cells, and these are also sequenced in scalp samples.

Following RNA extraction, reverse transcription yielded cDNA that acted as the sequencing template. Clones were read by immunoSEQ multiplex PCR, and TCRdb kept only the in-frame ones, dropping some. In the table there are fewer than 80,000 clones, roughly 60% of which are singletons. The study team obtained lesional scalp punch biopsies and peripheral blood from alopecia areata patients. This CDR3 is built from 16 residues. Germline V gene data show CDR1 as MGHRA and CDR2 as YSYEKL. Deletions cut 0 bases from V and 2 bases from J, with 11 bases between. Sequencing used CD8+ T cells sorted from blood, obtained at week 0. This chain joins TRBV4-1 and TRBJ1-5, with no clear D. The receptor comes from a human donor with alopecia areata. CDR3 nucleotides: TGCGCCAGCAGCCAAGATGACGGTGGCGGCAATCAGCCCCAGCATTTT. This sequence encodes CASSQDDGGGNQPQHF.